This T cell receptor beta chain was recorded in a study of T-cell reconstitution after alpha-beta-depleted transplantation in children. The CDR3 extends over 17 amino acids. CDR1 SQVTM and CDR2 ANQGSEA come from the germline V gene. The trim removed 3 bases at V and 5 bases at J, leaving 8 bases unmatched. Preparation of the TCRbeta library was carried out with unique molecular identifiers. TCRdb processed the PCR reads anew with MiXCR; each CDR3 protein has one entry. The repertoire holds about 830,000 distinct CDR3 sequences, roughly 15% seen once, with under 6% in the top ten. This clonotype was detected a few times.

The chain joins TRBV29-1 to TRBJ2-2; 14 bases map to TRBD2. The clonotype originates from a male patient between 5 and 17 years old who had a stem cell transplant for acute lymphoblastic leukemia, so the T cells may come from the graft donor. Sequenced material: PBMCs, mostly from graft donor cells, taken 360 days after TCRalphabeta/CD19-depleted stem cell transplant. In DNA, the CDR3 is TGCAGCGTTGATTCTGGACTAGCGGGAGGTAGGACCGGGGAGCTGTTTTTT. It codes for CSVDSGLAGGRTGELFF.